These 12 T cell receptor beta chains share one sample of origin, sequenced in a study of cytomegalovirus exposure and HLA in healthy donors. Both 60 Vbeta primers and 13 Jbeta primers went into the PCR. Assay: immunoSEQ multiplex PCR; the TCRdb copy retains only in-frame clones and omits some. The table has 150,000 to 200,000 clones, around 82% seen once. The sequencing sample was made of PBMCs. Every receptor here comes from a woman aged 50 to 65 in good health and CMV-seropositive.

This sequence joins TRBV6-5 and TRBJ1-2, with TRBD1 matching 7 bases. Germline assignment: CDR1 MNHEY and CDR2 SVGAGI. V lost 5 bases to trimming and J lost 0 bases; unmatched junction nucleotides: 6. The CDR3 has 15 residues. This chain's CDR3 is CASSLKQGTNYGYTF. In DNA, the CDR3 is TGTGCCAGCAGTCTTAAACAGGGGACTAACTATGGCTACACCTTC.

V gene TRBV6-5 combines with J gene TRBJ1-5, with D perhaps matching TRBD1 (5 bases). CDR3 length equals 15 residues. V lost 5 bases, J lost 2 bases, and 13 bases lay in between. Germline CDR1 and CDR2: MNHEY and SVGAGI. The CDR3: CASSMGGGGNQPQHF. CDR3 DNA: TGTGCCAGCAGTATGGGGGGAGGAGGCAATCAGCCCCAGCATTTT.

V usage is TRBV18 and J usage is TRBJ2-2; 8 bases are shared with TRBD1. This CDR3 region has 15 residues. With V trimmed by 3 bases and J by 5 bases, 5 bases remained unmatched. Germline V CDR1 and CDR2: KGHSH, LQKENI. The CDR3 protein is CASSPRTGSTGELFF. CDR3 in DNA: TGTGCCAGCTCACCGCGGACAGGGAGTACCGGGGAGCTGTTTTTT.

The V call is TRBV6-1, the J call TRBJ2-3; 9 bases are a match to TRBD2. The CDR3 is 15 amino acids. CDR1 and CDR2 from the germline V gene are MNHNS and SASEGT. V was clipped by 1 base and J by 2 bases; unmatched bases: 1. The CDR3 nucleotides read TGTGCCAGCAGTGAAGAGCGGGGGGCCACAGATACGCAGTATTTT. It codes for CASSEERGATDTQYF.

The gene calls are TRBV7-2 and TRBJ2-7; 9 bases align to TRBD2. The CDR3 sequence is 11 residues long. V was clipped by 5 bases and J by 10 bases; unmatched bases: 3. Germline lookup yields CDR1 SGHTA and CDR2 FQGNSA. The CDR3 reads CASSAGGLQYF. CDR3 nucleotide sequence: TGTGCCAGCAGCGCGGGGGGGCTCCAGTACTTC.

This chain joins TRBV4-2 and TRBJ2-7, with 10 bases aligning to TRBD1. Germline CDR1 and CDR2: LGHNA and YNFKEQ. Germline trimming cut 0 bases from V and 4 bases from J; bases unmatched to any gene: 3. The CDR3 has 15 amino acids. In DNA, the CDR3 is TGTGCCAGCAGCCAAGATTGGACAGGGGGTTACGAGCAGTACTTC. Its translation is CASSQDWTGGYEQYF.

This sequence joins TRBV9 and TRBJ2-7; D gene uncertain. Trimming removed 0 bases from V and 1 base from J, with 8 bases in between. From germline, CDR1 is SGDLS and CDR2 YYNGEE. This CDR3 is built from 14 residues. CDR3 coding DNA: TGTGCCAGCAGCGTAGCATCGGTTTCCTACGAGCAGTACTTC. The encoded protein is CASSVASVSYEQYF.

This rearrangement joins TRBV7-3 to TRBJ2-1; TRBD2 matches 7 bases. This CDR3 region has 14 residues. V dropped 4 bases and J dropped 7; count of bases not matched to a gene: 7. CDR1 SGHTA and CDR2 FQGTGA come from the germline V gene. As DNA, the CDR3 is TGTGCCAGCAGCTCCTCACTAGCGACGAATGAGCAGTTCTTC. This codes for CASSSSLATNEQFF.

The J gene is TRBJ1-4, the V gene TRBV12-5, with 9 positions matching TRBD1. With 7 bases clipped from V and 8 bases from J, the junction kept 17 bases outside the gene matches. This CDR3 comprises 17 residues. CDR1 is LGHNT and CDR2 is FRNRAP in the germline V gene. For the CDR3, the DNA is TGTGCTAGTGCTCGAGGGACAGGGCCCAGCACTATCGAAAAACTGTTTTTT. It codes for CASARGTGPSTIEKLFF.

A word on this clone: Mismatch with germline at one junction end may stem from a read error. The J gene is TRBJ1-6, the V gene TRBV2, with 7 bases that match TRBD1. This CDR3 has 14 amino acids. Germline V gene sequence: CDR1 SNHLY, CDR2 FYNNEI. The CDR3 here is CASSQGTDNSPHHF. CDR3 nucleotide sequence: TGTGCCAGCAGTCAGGGGACAGACAATTCACCCCACCACTTT. The whole variable domain, remainder taken from reference TRBV2 and TRBJ1-6, is EPEVTQTPSHQVTQMGQEVILRCVPISNHLYFYWYRQILGQKVEFLVSFYNNEISEKSEIFDDQFSVERPDGSNFTLKIRSTKLEDSAMYFCASSQGTDNSPHHFGNGTRLTVT.

This sequence joins TRBV19 and TRBJ2-7, with TRBD1 matching 9 bases. The V and J ends lost 4 bases and 3 bases, in that order; junction bases with no gene match: 7. CDR3 length equals 15 residues. From germline, CDR1 is LNHDA and CDR2 SQIVND (reference sequence). The CDR3 sequence is CASSTSRDRVYEQYF. CDR3 bases: TGTGCCAGTAGTACCTCCCGGGACAGGGTCTACGAGCAGTACTTC.

This chain uses TRBV7-9 with TRBJ1-5, with D perhaps TRBD1 (6 bases). V was trimmed by 3 bases and J by 1 base, leaving 10 bases between them. The CDR3 extends over 15 amino acids. Germline V lookup: CDR1 SEHNR, CDR2 FQNEAQ (reference sequence). DNA for the CDR3: TGTGCCAGCAGCTTTACAGGGATGAGCAATCAGCCCCAGCATTTT. Translated, it gives CASSFTGMSNQPQHF.